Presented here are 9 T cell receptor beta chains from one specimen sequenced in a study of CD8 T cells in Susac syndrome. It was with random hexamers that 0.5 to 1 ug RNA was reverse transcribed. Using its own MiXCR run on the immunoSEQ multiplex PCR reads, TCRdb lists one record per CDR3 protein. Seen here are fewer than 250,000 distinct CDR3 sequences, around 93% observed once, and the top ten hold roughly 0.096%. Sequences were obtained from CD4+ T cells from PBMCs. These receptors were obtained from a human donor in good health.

CDR3 nucleotides: TGTGCCAGCAGTGCCTTCTTAGCTGGGAACTATGGCTACACCTTC. Translating gives CASSAFLAGNYGYTF. The chain couples TRBV6-5 to TRBJ1-2, with D unresolved. V lost 5 bases, J lost 2 bases, and 15 bases lay in between. The CDR3 has 15 amino acids. The germline V gene encodes CDR1 MNHEY and CDR2 SVGAGI.

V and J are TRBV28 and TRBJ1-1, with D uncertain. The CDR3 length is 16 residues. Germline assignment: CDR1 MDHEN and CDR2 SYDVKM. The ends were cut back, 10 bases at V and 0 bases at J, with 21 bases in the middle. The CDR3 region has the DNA TGTGCCACCTGTAGGGCCCCGACCCACATGAACACTGAAGCTTTCTTT. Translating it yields CATCRAPTHMNTEAFF.

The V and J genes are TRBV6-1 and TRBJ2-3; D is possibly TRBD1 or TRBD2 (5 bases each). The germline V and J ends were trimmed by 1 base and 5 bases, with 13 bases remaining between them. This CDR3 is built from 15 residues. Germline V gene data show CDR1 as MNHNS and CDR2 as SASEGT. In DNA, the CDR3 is TGTGCCAGCAGTGAAGGACCGGGGCAACTAGATACGCAGTATTTT. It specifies CASSEGPGQLDTQYF.

DNA for the CDR3: TGCGCCAGCAGCCAGGGGGCGGGGGAGATCTACAATGAGCAGTTCTTC. It is translated as CASSQGAGEIYNEQFF. The genes are TRBV5-1 and TRBJ2-1, with D perhaps matching TRBD1 (8 bases). The CDR3 spans 16 residues. V was clipped by 4 bases and J by 3 bases, with 17 bases between them. From germline, CDR1 is SGHRS and CDR2 YFSETQ.

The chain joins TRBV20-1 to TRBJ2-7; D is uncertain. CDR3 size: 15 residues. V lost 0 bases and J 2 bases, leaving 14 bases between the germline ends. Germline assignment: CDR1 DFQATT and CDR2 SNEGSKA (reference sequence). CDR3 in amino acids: CSAREWAGRTYEQYF. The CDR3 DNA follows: TGCAGTGCTAGAGAATGGGCAGGCCGTACCTACGAGCAGTACTTC.

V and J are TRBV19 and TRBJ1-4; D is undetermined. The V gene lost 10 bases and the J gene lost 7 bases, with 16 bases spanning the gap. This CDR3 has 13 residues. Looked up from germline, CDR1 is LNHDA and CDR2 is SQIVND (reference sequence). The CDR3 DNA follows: TGTGCCACGGCCGGACCACGGAGTGAAAAACTGTTTTTT. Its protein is CATAGPRSEKLFF. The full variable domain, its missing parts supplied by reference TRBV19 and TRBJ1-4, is DGGITQSPKYLFRKEGQNVTLSCEQNLNHDAMYWYRQDPGQGLRLIYYSQIVNDFQKGDIAEGYSVSREKKESFPLTVTSAQKNPTAFYLCATAGPRSEKLFFGSGTQLSVL.

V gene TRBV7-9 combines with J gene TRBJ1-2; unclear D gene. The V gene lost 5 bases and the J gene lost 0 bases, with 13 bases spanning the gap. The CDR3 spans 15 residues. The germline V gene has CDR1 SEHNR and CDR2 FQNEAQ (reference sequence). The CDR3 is CASSPDGQTNYGYTF. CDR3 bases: TGTGCCAGCAGCCCCGACGGGCAGACTAACTATGGCTACACCTTC.

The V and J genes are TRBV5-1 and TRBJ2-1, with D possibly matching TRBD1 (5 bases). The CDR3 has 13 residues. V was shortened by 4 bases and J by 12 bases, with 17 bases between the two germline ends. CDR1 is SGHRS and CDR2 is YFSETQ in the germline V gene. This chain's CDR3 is CASSMDMVSGQFF. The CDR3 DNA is TGCGCCAGCAGCATGGACATGGTCTCAGGGCAGTTCTTC.

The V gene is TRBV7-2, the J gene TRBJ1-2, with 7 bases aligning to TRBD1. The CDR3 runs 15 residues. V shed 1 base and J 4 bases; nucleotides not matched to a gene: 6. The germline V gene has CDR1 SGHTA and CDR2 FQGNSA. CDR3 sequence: CASSLGRDSSYGYTF. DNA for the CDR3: TGTGCCAGCAGCTTAGGCCGGGACAGCTCCTATGGCTACACCTTC.